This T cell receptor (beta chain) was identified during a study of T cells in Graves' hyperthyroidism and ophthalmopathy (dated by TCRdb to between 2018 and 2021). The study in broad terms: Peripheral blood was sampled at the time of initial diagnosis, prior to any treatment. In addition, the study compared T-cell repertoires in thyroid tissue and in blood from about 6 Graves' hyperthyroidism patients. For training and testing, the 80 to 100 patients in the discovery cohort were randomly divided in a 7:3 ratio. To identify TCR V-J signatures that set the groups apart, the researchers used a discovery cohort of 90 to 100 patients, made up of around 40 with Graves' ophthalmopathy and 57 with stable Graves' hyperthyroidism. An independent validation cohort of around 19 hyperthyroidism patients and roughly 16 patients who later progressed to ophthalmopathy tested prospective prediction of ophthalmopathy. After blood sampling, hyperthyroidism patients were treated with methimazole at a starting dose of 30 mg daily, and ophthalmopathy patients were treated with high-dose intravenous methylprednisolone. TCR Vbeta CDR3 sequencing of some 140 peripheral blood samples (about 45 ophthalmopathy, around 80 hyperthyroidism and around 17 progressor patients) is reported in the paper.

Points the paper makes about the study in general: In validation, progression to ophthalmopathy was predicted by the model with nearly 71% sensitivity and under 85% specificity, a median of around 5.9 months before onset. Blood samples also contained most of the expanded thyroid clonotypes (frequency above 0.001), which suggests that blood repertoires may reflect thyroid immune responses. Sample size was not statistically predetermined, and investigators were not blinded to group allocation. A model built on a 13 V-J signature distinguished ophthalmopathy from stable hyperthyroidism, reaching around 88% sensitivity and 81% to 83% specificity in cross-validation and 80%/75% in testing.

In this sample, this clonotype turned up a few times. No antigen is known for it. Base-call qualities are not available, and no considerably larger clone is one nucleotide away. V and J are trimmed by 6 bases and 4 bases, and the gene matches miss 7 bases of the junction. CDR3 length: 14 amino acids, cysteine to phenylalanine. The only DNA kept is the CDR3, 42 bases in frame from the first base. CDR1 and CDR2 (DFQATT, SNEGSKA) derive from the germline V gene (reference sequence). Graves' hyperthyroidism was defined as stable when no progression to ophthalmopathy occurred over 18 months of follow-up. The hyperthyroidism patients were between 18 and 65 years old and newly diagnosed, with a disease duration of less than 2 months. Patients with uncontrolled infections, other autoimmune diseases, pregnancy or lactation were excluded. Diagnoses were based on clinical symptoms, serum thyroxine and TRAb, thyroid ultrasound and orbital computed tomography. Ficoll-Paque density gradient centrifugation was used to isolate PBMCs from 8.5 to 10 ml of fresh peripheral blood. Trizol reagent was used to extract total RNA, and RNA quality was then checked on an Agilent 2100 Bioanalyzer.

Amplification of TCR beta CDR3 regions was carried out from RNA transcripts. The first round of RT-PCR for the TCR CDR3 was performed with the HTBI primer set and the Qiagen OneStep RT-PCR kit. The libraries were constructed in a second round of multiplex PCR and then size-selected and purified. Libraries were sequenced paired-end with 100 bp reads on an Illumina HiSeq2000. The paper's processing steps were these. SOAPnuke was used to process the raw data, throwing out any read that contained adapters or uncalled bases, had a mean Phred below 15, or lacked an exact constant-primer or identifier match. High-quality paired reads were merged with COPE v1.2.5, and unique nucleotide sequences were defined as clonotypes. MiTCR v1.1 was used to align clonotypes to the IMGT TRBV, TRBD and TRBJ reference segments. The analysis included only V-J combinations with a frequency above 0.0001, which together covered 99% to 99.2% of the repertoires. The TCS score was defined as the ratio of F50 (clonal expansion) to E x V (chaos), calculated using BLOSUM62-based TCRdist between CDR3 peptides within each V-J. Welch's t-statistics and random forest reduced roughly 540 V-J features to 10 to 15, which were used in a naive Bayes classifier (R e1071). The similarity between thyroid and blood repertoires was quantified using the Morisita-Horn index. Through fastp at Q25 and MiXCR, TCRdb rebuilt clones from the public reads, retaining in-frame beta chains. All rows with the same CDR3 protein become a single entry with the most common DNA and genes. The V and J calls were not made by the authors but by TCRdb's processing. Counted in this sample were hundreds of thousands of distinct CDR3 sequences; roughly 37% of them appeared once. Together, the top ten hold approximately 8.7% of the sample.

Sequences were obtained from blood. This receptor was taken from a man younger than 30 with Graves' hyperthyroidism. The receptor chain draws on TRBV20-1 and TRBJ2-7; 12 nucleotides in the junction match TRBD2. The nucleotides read TGCAGTGCGGCGCCCGGACTAGCGGGATACGAGCAGTACTTC. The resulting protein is CSAAPGLAGYEQYF.